The next 8 T cell receptor beta chains were all read from a single sample in a study of cytomegalovirus exposure and HLA in healthy donors. PCR amplification relied on 60 Vbeta primers (plus 13 Jbeta primers). Here immunoSEQ multiplex PCR was the method, and the copy in TCRdb shows in-frame clones only, minus some. This repertoire shows about 90,000 clones, around three fifths found once; its top ten account for 20% to 25%. The sample was PBMCs. These receptors originate from a woman in her fifties or sixties in good health and CMV-seropositive.

The rearrangement links TRBV13 to TRBJ2-5, with 9 bases aligning to TRBD1. V shed 6 bases, J shed 5 bases, and the junction held 4 bases outside the gene matches. This CDR3 is 13 amino acids long. Per the germline V gene, CDR1 is PRHDT and CDR2 is FYEKMQ (reference sequence). This CDR3 reads CASRNRGQETQYF. The CDR3 DNA reads as TGTGCCAGCAGGAACAGGGGGCAGGAGACCCAGTACTTC.

This chain uses TRBV5-8 with TRBJ2-5; tentative D call: TRBD2 (7 bases). The CDR3 consists of 19 residues. Trimming pared 1 base from V and 4 bases from J, leaving 26 bases between. Germline V gene lookup returns CDR1 SGHTS and CDR2 YDEGEE. CDR3 amino acids: CASSLSFRGASTSGETQYF. The CDR3 region has the DNA TGTGCCAGCAGCTTGAGTTTTCGGGGGGCCTCGACGTCCGGAGAGACCCAGTACTTC.

This clone turned up a few times. This chain uses TRBV28 with TRBJ2-6; TRBD1 agrees at 9 bases. The CDR3 covers 19 residues. CDR1 is MDHEN and CDR2 is SYDVKM in the germline V gene. The V segment lost 5 bases and the J segment 0 bases; nucleotides outside the gene matches: 11. CDR3 sequence reads: CASSTTSGQGFSGANVLTF. DNA of the CDR3: TGTGCCAGCAGTACAACTTCGGGACAGGGATTCTCTGGGGCCAACGTCCTGACTTTC. The full variable domain, its missing parts supplied by reference TRBV28 and TRBJ2-6, is DVKVTQSSRYLVKRTGEKVFLECVQDMDHENMFWYRQDPGLGLRLIYFSYDVKMKEKGDIPEGYSVSREKKERFSLILESASTNQTSMYLCASSTTSGQGFSGANVLTFGAGSRLTVL.

The chain is built from TRBV19 and TRBJ2-7, with D tentatively TRBD2 (7 bases). CDR3 length: 15 residues. Germline V gene sequence: CDR1 LNHDA, CDR2 SQIVND (reference sequence). The V end was cut by 6 bases, the J end by 0 bases, with 15 bases between. CDR3 in amino acids: CASRETGGLSYEQYF. In DNA, the CDR3 is TGTGCCAGTAGGGAGACGGGGGGCCTCTCCTACGAGCAGTACTTC.

V gene TRBV4-1 combines with J gene TRBJ1-1; D remains unclear. Germline V CDR1 and CDR2: MGHRA, YSYEKL. The CDR3 is 16 residues long. V was shortened by 3 bases and J by 2 bases, with 16 bases between the two germline ends. The CDR3, as DNA: TGCGCCAGCAGCCAGGCGTTAGGAGCGACCAACACTGAAGCTTTCTTT. Translation: CASSQALGATNTEAFF.

V is TRBV5-5 and J is TRBJ1-1, with D uncertain. Germline V gene sequence: CDR1 SGHKS, CDR2 YYEKEE (reference sequence). V dropped 1 base and J dropped 2 bases, with 6 bases sitting between them. The length of the CDR3 is 13 residues. The CDR3 coding sequence is TGTGCCAGCAGCTTGACAGTTAACACTGAAGCTTTCTTT. It yields the protein CASSLTVNTEAFF.

The chain is built from TRBV9 and TRBJ2-5, with 9 bases lining up with TRBD2. This CDR3 is 16 amino acids long. Germline CDR1 is SGDLS and CDR2 is YYNGEE. V lost 0 bases to trimming and J lost 2 bases; unmatched junction nucleotides: 5. In DNA, the CDR3 is TGTGCCAGCAGCGTAGCTCAGGCGGGGGGGCAAGAGACCCAGTACTTC. Translating it yields CASSVAQAGGQETQYF.

This chain connects TRBV5-1 to TRBJ2-5; 11 bases agree with TRBD1. This CDR3 has 17 amino acids. CDR1 is SGHRS and CDR2 is YFSETQ in the germline V gene. The trim removed 3 bases at V and 5 bases at J, leaving 12 bases unmatched. CDR3 region: CASSWTMMGQGGETQYF. DNA of the CDR3: TGCGCCAGCAGCTGGACAATGATGGGACAGGGGGGGGAGACCCAGTACTTC.